Listed here are 7 T cell receptor beta chains from one sample, sequenced in a study of cytomegalovirus exposure and HLA in healthy donors (dated by TCRdb to about 2017). The method behind the library was the immunoSEQ multiplex PCR assay. A mixture of 60 forward primers for TCR Vbeta segments and 13 reverse primers for TCR Jbeta segments was used in the multiplex PCR. As stored in TCRdb, this immuneACCESS dataset retains in-frame rearrangements with V and J assigned. A fraction of the clones does not appear; measured against another copy, unresolved V genes explain less than half of the discrepancy, and the remainder lacks a known reason. This sample has roughly 150,000 clones in its table, and approximately 70% of those were observed once. The ten top clones hold 5.4% of the sample. The sample comprised PBMCs. These receptors all stem from a woman younger than 35 in good health and CMV-seropositive.

This clone was seen only a few times. The CDR3 here is CASSQDWTHDEAFF. Written as DNA, the CDR3 is TGCGCCAGCAGCCAAGACTGGACACACGATGAAGCTTTCTTT. The V and J genes are TRBV4-3 and TRBJ1-1, with a possible D match to TRBD1 (5 bases). The CDR3 extends over 14 amino acids. Trimming took off 0 bases at V and 7 bases at J, with 12 bases between the two ends. Germline V CDR1 and CDR2: LGHNA, YSLEER.

The V and J genes are TRBV28 and TRBJ1-1; 11 bases are shared with TRBD1. CDR1 and CDR2 from the germline V gene are MDHEN and SYDVKM. J was trimmed by 3 bases and V by 5 bases; bases with no gene match: 5. The CDR3 is 15 residues long. CDR3 DNA: TGTGCCAGCAGTCCGGACAGGGGGCGCGACACTGAAGCTTTCTTT. As protein: CASSPDRGRDTEAFF.

This clone showed up just a few times. The V and J genes are TRBV10-3 and TRBJ2-1; 10 bases agree with TRBD1. V gave up 10 bases and J gave up 5 bases; unmatched junction bases: 5. Germline CDR1 reads ENHRY; CDR2 reads SYGVKD. The CDR3 totals 13 residues. The CDR3 region has the DNA TGTGCCACCTCGGGGACAGGGGACAATGAGCAGTTCTTC. This sequence encodes CATSGTGDNEQFF.

Points on this clone: At the DNA level, this CDR3 is encoded by other sequences in the same sample as well. This rearrangement joins TRBV7-2 to TRBJ1-2; 7 nucleotides agree with TRBD1. This CDR3 has 13 residues. Trimming at V came to 3 bases and at J to 5 bases, leaving 3 bases not matched to a gene. Germline CDR1 and CDR2: SGHTA and FQGNSA. The CDR3 nucleotides read TGTGCCAGCAGCTTGGGACAGACGTATGGCTACACCTTC. It encodes CASSLGQTYGYTF.

With regard to this clone: The same CDR3 also results from other DNA sequences found in this sample. The chain employs TRBV7-2 and TRBJ1-6; D remains ambiguous. Trimming left V 6 bases short and J 5 bases short, with 14 bases between. Germline V gene data show CDR1 as SGHTA and CDR2 as FQGNSA. The CDR3 loop spans 15 amino acids. The CDR3 loop reads CASSLTRGNNSPLHF. In DNA form, the CDR3 reads TGTGCCAGCAGTTTAACGCGAGGAAATAATTCACCCCTCCACTTT.

CDR3 nucleotides: TGTGCCAGCAGCTTAAGTCCGGGAGAGCAGTACTTC. Protein: CASSLSPGEQYF. The chain employs TRBV7-3 and TRBJ2-7; a possible D gene is TRBD2 (5 bases). The CDR3 spans 12 residues. The V end was cut by 1 base, the J end by 7 bases, with 8 bases between. The germline gives CDR1 SGHTA, CDR2 FQGTGA.

The V gene is TRBV7-9, the J gene TRBJ1-1; 8 nucleotides line up with TRBD1. The CDR3 consists of 14 residues. CDR1 and CDR2 (germline): SEHNR, FQNEAQ (reference sequence). V gave up 5 bases and J gave up 3 bases; unmatched junction bases: 5. The DNA of the CDR3 is TGTGCCAGCAGCGGTCAGGGGGCGGACACTGAAGCTTTCTTT. The encoded protein is CASSGQGADTEAFF.